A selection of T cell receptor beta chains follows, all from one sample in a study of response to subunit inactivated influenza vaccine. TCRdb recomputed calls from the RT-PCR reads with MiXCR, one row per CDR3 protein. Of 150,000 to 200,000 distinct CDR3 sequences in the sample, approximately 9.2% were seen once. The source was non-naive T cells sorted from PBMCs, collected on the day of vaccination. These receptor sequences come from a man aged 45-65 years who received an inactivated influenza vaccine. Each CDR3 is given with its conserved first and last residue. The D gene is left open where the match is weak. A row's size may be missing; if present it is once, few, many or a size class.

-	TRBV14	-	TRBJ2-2	CASSHSIRAGELFF	TGTGCCAGCAGCCATTCGATCAGGGCCGGGGAGCTGTTTTTT
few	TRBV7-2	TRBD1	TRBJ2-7	CASSPRGGAYEQYF	TGTGCCAGCAGCCCCCGAGGGGGCGCGTACGAGCAGTACTTC
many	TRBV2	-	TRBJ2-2	CASRRTPDTGELFF	TGTGCCAGCAGAAGGACACCGGACACCGGGGAGCTGTTTTTT
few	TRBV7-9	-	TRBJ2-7	CASRDGNYEQYF	TGTGCCAGCAGGGACGGCAACTACGAGCAGTACTTC
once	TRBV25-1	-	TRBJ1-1	CASIFRRGTEAFF	TGTGCCAGCATCTTCCGCCGGGGCACTGAAGCTTTCTTT
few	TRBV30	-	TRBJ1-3	CAWSSGRFSGNTIYF	TGTGCCTGGAGTTCGGGCAGGTTCTCTGGAAACACCATATATTTT
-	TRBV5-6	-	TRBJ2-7	CASSPLGYEQYF	TGTGCCAGCAGCCCCCTAGGATACGAGCAGTACTTC
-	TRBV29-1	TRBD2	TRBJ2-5	CSVDGAASGSGETQYF	TGCAGCGTTGATGGGGCCGCTAGCGGGAGTGGGGAGACCCAGTACTTC
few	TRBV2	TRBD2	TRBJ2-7	CASRGTSGSYEQYF	TGTGCCAGCAGGGGGACTAGCGGGAGTTACGAGCAGTACTTC
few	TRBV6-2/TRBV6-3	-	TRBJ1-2	CASSGMFGYTF	TGTGCCAGCAGTGGGATGTTTGGCTACACCTTC
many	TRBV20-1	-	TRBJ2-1	CSARRQGPPEQFF	TGCAGTGCTAGGCGTCAGGGCCCCCCTGAGCAGTTCTTC
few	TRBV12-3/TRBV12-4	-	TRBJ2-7	CASSPLGHHYEQYF	TGTGCCAGCAGTCCTCTTGGACACCACTACGAGCAGTACTTC
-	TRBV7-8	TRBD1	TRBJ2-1	CASSQGQGRYNEQFF	TGTGCCAGCAGCCAAGGACAGGGGAGATACAATGAGCAGTTCTTC
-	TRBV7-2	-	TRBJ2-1	CASSLGSGYYNEQFF	TGTGCCAGCAGCTTAGGTAGCGGATACTACAATGAGCAGTTCTTC
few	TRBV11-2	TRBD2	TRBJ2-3	CASSAQAGASADTQYF	TGTGCCAGCAGCGCCCAAGCGGGAGCGTCCGCAGATACGCAGTATTTT
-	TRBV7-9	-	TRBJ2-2	CASSLPGVADTGELFF	TGTGCCAGCAGCTTACCCGGGGTAGCCGACACCGGGGAGCTGTTTTTT
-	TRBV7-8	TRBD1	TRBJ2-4	CASSTGTGSNIQYF	TGTGCCAGCAGTACCGGGACAGGGTCGAACATTCAGTACTTC
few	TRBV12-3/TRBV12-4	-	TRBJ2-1	CASSASRPRTHNEQFF	TGTGCCAGCAGTGCCTCCCGCCCGAGGACGCACAATGAGCAGTTCTTC
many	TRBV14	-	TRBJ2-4	CASSHPQGGKNIQYF	TGTGCCAGCAGCCACCCACAGGGGGGGAAAAACATTCAGTACTTC
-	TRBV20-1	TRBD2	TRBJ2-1	CSATKPSGSRVGEQFF	TGCAGTGCTACCAAGCCAAGCGGGAGCAGGGTAGGGGAGCAGTTCTTC
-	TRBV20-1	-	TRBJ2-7	CSASDSTASYEQYF	TGCAGTGCTAGCGATTCGACTGCCTCCTACGAGCAGTACTTC
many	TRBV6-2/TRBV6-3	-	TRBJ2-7	CASSFGTLTHEQYF	TGTGCCAGCAGTTTCGGGACTCTTACGCACGAGCAGTACTTC
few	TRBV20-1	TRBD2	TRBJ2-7	CSAGEISGRVSYEQYF	TGCAGTGCGGGGGAAATTAGCGGGAGGGTCTCCTACGAGCAGTACTTC
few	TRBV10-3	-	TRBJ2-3	CAISSNRGSTDTQYF	TGTGCCATCAGTAGCAACCGGGGAAGCACAGATACGCAGTATTTT
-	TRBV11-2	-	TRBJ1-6	CASSPPSYNSPLHF	TGTGCCAGCAGCCCCCCCTCCTATAATTCACCCCTCCACTTT
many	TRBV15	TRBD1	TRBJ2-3	CATSRGQGTDTQYF	TGTGCCACCAGCAGGGGACAGGGGACAGATACGCAGTATTTT
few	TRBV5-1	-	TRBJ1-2	CASSIPDGQANYGYTF	TGCGCCAGCAGCATACCAGACGGGCAAGCTAACTATGGCTACACCTTC
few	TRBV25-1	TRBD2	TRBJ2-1	CASSGAGVYNEQFF	TGTGCCAGCAGTGGTGCGGGGGTATACAATGAGCAGTTCTTC
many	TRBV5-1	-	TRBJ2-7	CASSLDGTPTYEQYF	TGCGCCAGCAGCTTGGACGGGACACCAACCTACGAGCAGTACTTC
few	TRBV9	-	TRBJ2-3	CASSATPQGGLADTQYF	TGTGCCAGCAGCGCTACCCCACAAGGGGGTCTGGCAGATACGCAGTATTTT
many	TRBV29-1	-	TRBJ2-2	CSVELRDRNTGELFF	TGCAGCGTTGAACTCCGCGATCGTAACACCGGGGAGCTGTTTTTT
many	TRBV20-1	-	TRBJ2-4	CSASSAAAKNIQYF	TGCAGTGCTAGTTCGGCAGCAGCCAAAAACATTCAGTACTTC
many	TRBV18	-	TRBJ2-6	CASSPRASGANVLTF	TGTGCCAGCTCACCAAGGGCATCTGGGGCCAACGTCCTGACTTTC
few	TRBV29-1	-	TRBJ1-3	CSVAIGLSGNTIYF	TGCAGCGTCGCCATCGGACTCTCTGGAAACACCATATATTTT
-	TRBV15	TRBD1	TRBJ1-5	CATSGRQGGGQPQHF	TGTGCCACCAGCGGAAGACAGGGGGGCGGTCAGCCCCAGCATTTT
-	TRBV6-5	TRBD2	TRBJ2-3	CASSYLLAGFTDTQYF	TGTGCCAGCAGTTATCTCTTAGCGGGGTTCACAGATACGCAGTATTTT
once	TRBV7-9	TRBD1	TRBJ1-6	CASSPGQVRPAPLHF	TGTGCCAGCAGCCCCGGACAGGTGCGACCGGCACCCCTCCACTTT
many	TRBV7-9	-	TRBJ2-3	CASMGMADTQYF	TGTGCCAGCATGGGTATGGCAGATACGCAGTATTTT
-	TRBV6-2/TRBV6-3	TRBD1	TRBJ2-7	CASTPVGQSYEQYF	TGTGCCAGCACCCCCGTGGGACAGTCCTACGAGCAGTACTTC
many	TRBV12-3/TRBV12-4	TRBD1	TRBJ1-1	CASSRTGGLNTEAFF	TGTGCCAGCAGCAGGACAGGGGGCCTTAACACTGAAGCTTTCTTT
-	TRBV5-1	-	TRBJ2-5	CASGLQGQETQYF	TGCGCCAGCGGCCTCCAGGGGCAAGAGACCCAGTACTTC
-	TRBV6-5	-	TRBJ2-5	CASSYPRAGETQYF	TGTGCCAGCAGTTACCCACGGGCAGGAGAGACCCAGTACTTC
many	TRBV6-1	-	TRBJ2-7	CASSELRSSYEQYF	TGTGCCAGCAGTGAATTGAGAAGCTCCTACGAGCAGTACTTC
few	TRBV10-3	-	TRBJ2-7	CAIREGSEQYF	TGTGCCATCAGGGAGGGATCCGAGCAGTACTTC